This entry lists 30 T cell receptor beta chains sequenced from one sample in a study of control samples from healthy donors and cancer patients (dated by TCRdb to the early 2020s). The method behind the library was the immunoSEQ multiplex PCR assay. The table was pulled from immuneACCESS by TCRdb, which kept in-frame rearrangements only. Such tables lose some clones; where checked, under half of the loss comes from unresolved V genes, and the rest has no known cause. The sample table records more than 85,000 clones; about 92% of these occur just once. About 2.5% of the sample is taken by the ten largest. The sample comprised blood. The receptors derive from a woman in her late teens or twenties in good health.

This clone has a single count. V gene TRBV2 combines with J gene TRBJ2-3, with 12 nucleotides matching TRBD2. Looked up from germline, CDR1 is SNHLY and CDR2 is FYNNEI. The CDR3 contains 16 residues. V shed 5 bases and J 1 base; nucleotides not matched to a gene: 4. Here the CDR3 reads CASSPRTSGGTDTQYF. The DNA of the CDR3 is TGTGCCAGCAGTCCTAGGACTAGCGGGGGCACAGATACGCAGTATTTT. The full variable domain, with the rest looked up from reference TRBV2 and TRBJ2-3, is EPEVTQTPSHQVTQMGQEVILRCVPISNHLYFYWYRQILGQKVEFLVSFYNNEISEKSEIFDDQFSVERPDGSNFTLKIRSTKLEDSAMYFCASSPRTSGGTDTQYFGPGTRLTVL.

Only one count was recorded for this clone. The V gene is TRBV10-3, the J gene TRBJ1-2, with TRBD1 identical over 7 bases. Trimming took 5 bases from V and 7 from J; bases not matched to a gene: 10. The CDR3 is 14 residues long. Germline loops: CDR1 ENHRY, CDR2 SYGVKD. The CDR3 nucleotides are TGTGCCATCAGTCCGACAGGGAATAAAATTGGCTACACCTTC. This sequence encodes CAISPTGNKIGYTF.

This rearrangement joins TRBV5-6 to TRBJ2-7, with D possibly matching TRBD1 (6 bases). Germline CDR1 reads SGHDT; CDR2 reads YYEEEE. The CDR3 is made up of 16 amino acids. V gave up 4 bases and J gave up 0 bases, with 17 bases separating them. In DNA form, the CDR3 reads TGTGCCAGCAGCCCTGGTAGGGGGACACACTCCTACGAGCAGTACTTC. This translates into CASSPGRGTHSYEQYF.

This clone appeared a single time. The rearrangement links TRBV4-1 to TRBJ2-2, with a tentative D call TRBD2 (7 bases). Trimming removed 4 bases from V and 0 bases from J, with 12 bases in between. The CDR3 has 16 amino acids. CDR1 MGHRA and CDR2 YSYEKL come from the germline V gene. The CDR3 bases are TGCGCCAGCAGCCCTAGGGGGGGTTCGAACACCGGGGAGCTGTTTTTT. Its translation is CASSPRGGSNTGELFF.

J is TRBJ2-3 and V is TRBV7-9, with TRBD2 as a possible D gene (7 bases). V was cut by 3 bases and J by 1 base, with 14 bases left in between. The CDR3 length is 16 residues. Germline assignment: CDR1 SEHNR and CDR2 FQNEAQ (reference sequence). This chain's CDR3 is CASSLIWRGRTDTQYF. In DNA, the CDR3 is TGTGCCAGCAGCTTGATATGGCGGGGGCGCACAGATACGCAGTATTTT.

The V and J genes are TRBV30 and TRBJ2-7; no clear D. Germline values: CDR1 GTSNPN, CDR2 SVGIG (reference sequence). V was trimmed by 1 base and J by 6 bases, leaving 10 bases between them. CDR3 length: 12 amino acids. CDR3: CAWSAPRVEQYF. The CDR3 DNA reads TGTGCCTGGAGTGCTCCTAGGGTCGAGCAGTACTTC.

This chain uses TRBV24-1 with TRBJ1-5, with 9 positions matching TRBD1. The junction had 5 bases not matched to a gene; V was cut back by 4 bases and J by 5 bases. From germline, CDR1 is KGHDR and CDR2 SFDVKD. This CDR3 contains 15 residues. CDR3 region: CATSDARTGDQPQHF. CDR3 sequence (DNA): TGTGCCACCAGTGACGCCCGGACAGGGGATCAGCCCCAGCATTTT.

The chain links TRBV9 to TRBJ2-3; D gene ambiguous. V lost 0 bases and J lost 5, with 10 bases in between. CDR3 size: 14 residues. CDR1 SGDLS and CDR2 YYNGEE come from the germline V gene. CDR3 sequence: CASSVGGIQDTQYF. In nucleotides, the CDR3 is TGTGCCAGCAGCGTAGGGGGAATACAAGATACGCAGTATTTT.

V and J are TRBV3-1 (or the pseudogene TRBV3-2) and TRBJ2-7; D is unclear. This CDR3 is built from 14 residues. Germline loops: CDR1 LGHDT, CDR2 YNNKEL (reference sequence). V lost 4 bases, J lost 0 bases, and 10 bases lay in between. The DNA for the CDR3 is TGTGCCAGCAGCCCCCGCAGGATCTCCTACGAGCAGTACTTC. It specifies CASSPRRISYEQYF.

The chain has TRBV6-6 and TRBJ1-1; no clear D. Trimming stripped 4 bases from V and 4 bases from J, with 4 bases between. The CDR3 is made up of 11 amino acids. From germline, CDR1 is MNHNY and CDR2 SVGAGI (reference sequence). CDR3 region: CASSFSTEAFF. The DNA of the CDR3 is TGTGCCAGCAGTTTTAGCACTGAAGCTTTCTTT.

This chain links TRBV19 with TRBJ2-3; TRBD2 matches 8 bases. V lost 5 bases and J lost 1; bases outside the gene matches: 5. Germline-derived CDR1 and CDR2 are LNHDA and SQIVND (reference sequence). This CDR3 spans 15 amino acids. The CDR3 DNA reads TGTGCCAGTAGTTACACTAGCGGACGCACAGATACGCAGTATTTT. Its protein product is CASSYTSGRTDTQYF.

The V gene is TRBV6-1, the J gene TRBJ2-7, with 8 nucleotides matching TRBD2. Germline V CDR1 and CDR2: MNHNS, SASEGT. V was clipped by 2 bases and J by 2 bases; unmatched bases: 11. CDR3 size: 17 residues. The DNA for the CDR3 is TGTGCCAGCAGTGAACCCCTGACTAGCGCCCGTACCTACGAGCAGTACTTC. Translating gives CASSEPLTSARTYEQYF.

This chain links TRBV7-9 with TRBJ1-6; the D is unclear. The CDR3 has 15 residues. Trimming cost V 5 bases and J 8 bases, with 16 bases left between them. Germline V CDR1 and CDR2: SEHNR, FQNEAQ (reference sequence). The CDR3 sequence is CASSRPGKPHSPLHF. The CDR3, as DNA: TGTGCCAGCAGCCGCCCCGGCAAGCCACATTCACCCCTCCACTTT.

CDR3 in amino acids: CASRRTGGSGANVLTF. Here the CDR3 DNA reads TGTGCCAGCAGGCGGACAGGGGGCTCTGGGGCCAACGTCCTGACTTTC. The chain links TRBV28 to TRBJ2-6; 10 positions agree with TRBD1. The J segment lost 0 bases and the V segment lost 6 bases, leaving 2 bases of the junction unmatched. The length of the CDR3 is 16 residues. Looked up from germline, CDR1 is MDHEN and CDR2 is SYDVKM.

This sequence joins TRBV5-1 and TRBJ2-3; D is unclear. Germline assignment: CDR1 SGHRS and CDR2 YFSETQ. The CDR3 totals 14 residues. The V gene lost 4 bases and the J gene lost 0 bases, with 9 bases spanning the gap. CDR3: CASSPPASTDTQYF. In DNA form, the CDR3 reads TGCGCCAGCAGCCCCCCGGCTAGCACAGATACGCAGTATTTT.

V is TRBV28 and J is TRBJ1-3; D is possibly TRBD1 (5 bases). CDR1 is MDHEN, CDR2 SYDVKM, per germline. The CDR3 has 16 residues. Trimming took 3 bases from V and 0 from J, leaving 12 bases between them. The CDR3 nucleotides read TGTGCCAGCAGTTTCTGGGGCCTAACCTCTGGAAACACCATATATTTT. It encodes CASSFWGLTSGNTIYF. Using reference TRBV28 and TRBJ1-3 for the parts outside the CDR3, the full variable domain is DVKVTQSSRYLVKRTGEKVFLECVQDMDHENMFWYRQDPGLGLRLIYFSYDVKMKEKGDIPEGYSVSREKKERFSLILESASTNQTSMYLCASSFWGLTSGNTIYFGEGSWLTVV.

The chain carries TRBV11-2 and TRBJ2-4; D perhaps matches TRBD1 (5 bases). V lost 0 bases, J lost 7 bases, and 13 bases lay in between. This CDR3 spans 15 amino acids. Germline V gene lookup returns CDR1 SGHAT and CDR2 FQNNGV. The CDR3 region has the DNA TGTGCCAGCAGCTTAGATGGGGCAGGAAAGAACATTCAGTACTTC. The encoded protein is CASSLDGAGKNIQYF.

The chain links TRBV25-1 to TRBJ2-2; 9 positions match TRBD1. The germline V gene has CDR1 MGHDK and CDR2 SYGVNS. J lost 6 bases, V lost 2 bases, and 13 bases had no gene match. The CDR3 spans 18 residues. The CDR3 region is CASSERVALGQGSGELFF. CDR3 coding DNA: TGTGCCAGCAGTGAAAGGGTGGCTTTAGGACAGGGGTCCGGGGAGCTGTTTTTT.

The DNA for the CDR3 is TGTGCCAGCGGACAGCACCTGAACACTGAAGCTTTCTTT. Protein sequence: CASGQHLNTEAFF. This chain uses TRBV14 with TRBJ1-1; maybe TRBD1 (6 bases). CDR3 size: 13 residues. In germline, CDR1 is SGHDN, CDR2 FVKESK. Trimming removed 8 bases at V and 0 bases at J, with 10 bases between.

The table lists this clone with a count of one. The chain recombines TRBV12-3 or TRBV12-4 with TRBJ1-5; D gene uncertain. This CDR3 is built from 12 residues. Trimming cost V 5 bases and J 11 bases, with 13 bases left between them. The CDR3 reads CASSPGAGSQHF. CDR3 DNA: TGTGCCAGCAGTCCGGGTGCTGGGTCCCAGCATTTT.

The chain has TRBV29-1 and TRBJ2-3; D call uncertain. The V and J ends lost 8 bases and 2 bases respectively, with 11 bases between them. CDR3 length: 12 residues. Germline lookup yields CDR1 SQVTM and CDR2 ANQGSEA. The CDR3 nucleotides are TGCAGCTCTCGCCCGTCCACAGATACGCAGTATTTT. Translated: CSSRPSTDTQYF.

The rearrangement uses TRBV7-8 and TRBJ1-1, with 7 bases aligning to TRBD1. V lost 0 bases and J lost 4; bases outside the gene matches: 2. The germline V gene has CDR1 SGHVS and CDR2 FQNEAQ. This CDR3 comprises 14 residues. The CDR3 loop reads CASSLAGQFTEAFF. In DNA, the CDR3 is TGTGCCAGCAGCTTAGCGGGACAGTTCACTGAAGCTTTCTTT.

V is TRBV9 and J is TRBJ2-1; D not certain. V was clipped by 6 bases and J by 4 bases, with 11 bases between them. Germline assignment: CDR1 SGDLS and CDR2 YYNGEE. The CDR3 length is 13 residues. This chain's CDR3 is CASTGDGYNEQFF. CDR3 nucleotide sequence: TGTGCCAGCACCGGTGACGGATACAATGAGCAGTTCTTC.

The chain joins TRBV4-1 to TRBJ1-2, with 7 bases aligning to TRBD1. The CDR3 sequence is 16 residues long. J was trimmed by 3 bases and V by 0 bases; bases with no gene match: 7. Germline V lookup: CDR1 MGHRA, CDR2 YSYEKL. The CDR3 region is CASSQERTGAYYGYTF. The CDR3, as DNA: TGCGCCAGCAGCCAAGAGAGAACAGGGGCGTACTATGGCTACACCTTC.

The chain recombines TRBV2 with TRBJ1-2; 9 bases match TRBD1. The trim removed 4 bases at V and 6 bases at J, leaving 3 bases unmatched. CDR1 and CDR2 (germline): SNHLY, FYNNEI. This CDR3 region has 13 residues. For the CDR3, the DNA is TGTGCCAGCAGTGTGGGACAGGGTGATGGCTACACCTTC. Residues: CASSVGQGDGYTF.

The CDR3 spells CASSQVWGRRQGQLYGYTF. CDR3 DNA: TGTGCCAGCAGCCAAGTTTGGGGGAGGCGGCAGGGGCAACTCTATGGCTACACCTTC. The chain combines TRBV14 with TRBJ1-2; weak D call: TRBD1 (6 bases). The germline gives CDR1 SGHDN, CDR2 FVKESK. Between the trimmed V and J ends, which lost 1 base and 4 bases, there was a span of 25 bases. There are 19 residues in the CDR3.

The gene calls are TRBV13 and TRBJ2-7, with TRBD2 matching over 9 bases. The CDR3 contains 15 residues. CDR1 and CDR2 from the germline V gene are PRHDT and FYEKMQ (reference sequence). Trimming removed 2 bases from V and 3 bases from J; junction bases left unmatched: 5. Written as DNA, the CDR3 is TGTGCCAGCAGCTTATGGACTAGCGCATACTACGAGCAGTACTTC. Its translation: CASSLWTSAYYEQYF.

This chain connects TRBV19 to TRBJ1-2, with 11 positions matching TRBD1. There are 16 residues in the CDR3. Per the germline V gene, CDR1 is LNHDA and CDR2 is SQIVND (reference sequence). J gave up 4 bases and V 5 bases, and 9 bases lay outside the gene matches. This chain's CDR3 is CASSFGQGAGSYGYTF. CDR3 DNA: TGTGCCAGTAGTTTCGGACAGGGGGCAGGGTCCTATGGCTACACCTTC.

V usage is TRBV6-5 and J usage is TRBJ1-6; TRBD1 might be the D (5 bases). Germline CDR1 and CDR2: MNHEY and SVGAGI. The CDR3 totals 13 residues. Trimming stripped 6 bases from V and 7 bases from J, with 10 bases between. The CDR3 DNA sequence: TGTGCCAGCAGCCAGGGTGGGAATTCACCCCTCCACTTT. Its protein product is CASSQGGNSPLHF.

The chain joins TRBV27 to TRBJ1-3, with 7 positions matching TRBD1. CDR1 and CDR2 (germline): MNHEY, SMNVEV (reference sequence). This CDR3 has 17 residues. V was pared by 6 bases and J by 7 bases, with 18 bases of the junction left unmatched. DNA for the CDR3: TGTGCCAGCAGCCCGGGAATAGGGACAGCGGCTCGGAACACCATATATTTT. Its translation is CASSPGIGTAARNTIYF.